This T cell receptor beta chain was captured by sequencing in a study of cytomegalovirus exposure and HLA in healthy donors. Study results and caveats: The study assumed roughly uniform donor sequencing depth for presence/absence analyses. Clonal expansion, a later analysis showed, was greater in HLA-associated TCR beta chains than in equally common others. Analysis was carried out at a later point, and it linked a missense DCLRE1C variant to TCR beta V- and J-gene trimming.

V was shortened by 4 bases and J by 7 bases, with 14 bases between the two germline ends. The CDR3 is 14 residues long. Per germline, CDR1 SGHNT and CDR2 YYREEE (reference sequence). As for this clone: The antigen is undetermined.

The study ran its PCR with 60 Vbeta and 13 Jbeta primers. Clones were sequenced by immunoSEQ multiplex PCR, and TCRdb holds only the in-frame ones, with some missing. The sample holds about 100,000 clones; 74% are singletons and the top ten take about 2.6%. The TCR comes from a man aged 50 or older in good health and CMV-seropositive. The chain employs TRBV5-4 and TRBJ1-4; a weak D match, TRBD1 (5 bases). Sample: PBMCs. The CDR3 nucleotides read TGTGCCAGCAGCCCCGGGGGGGGGAGTGAAAAACTGTTTTTT. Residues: CASSPGGGSEKLFF.